This entry concerns a single T cell receptor (beta chain). This clonotype has a handful of counts. No antigen is known for it. No base quality information exists; no much larger clone differs at one position. The sequencer was an Illumina NovaSeq 6000. cDNA libraries for TCRalpha and TCRbeta were prepared by 5'RACE using constant-segment primers, with sample barcodes and unique molecular identifiers added. RNA was extracted from every sample with Trizol reagent. Amplification of the libraries took two PCR steps, and the second step added a second sample barcode plus Illumina TruSeq adapters. The libraries were sequenced on an Illumina NovaSeq using 2 x 150 bp paired-end reads. The authors' pipeline ran thus. Demultiplexing of reads and collapsing into UMI-guided consensus sequences were performed with migec v1.2.7. Using mixcr v2.1.11, UMI consensuses were aligned to TRA and TRB V and J templates and then assembled into clonotypes. A clonotype was counted as expanded or contracted only if both edgeR and NoisET called the change significant, with noise models trained on biological replicates. For edgeR calls, the thresholds were a false discovery rate-adjusted p below 0.01 and a log2 fold-change of 1. As an exploratory analysis of dynamics, max-normalized trajectories of the 1000 most abundant clonotypes were examined by PCA with hierarchical clustering. Each responding clone was given a CD4 or CD8 phenotype based on the CD4+ and CD8+ repertoires, which had been sequenced separately. Through fastp at Q25 and MiXCR, TCRdb rebuilt clones from the public reads, retaining in-frame beta chains. Identical CDR3 protein sequences are pooled into one entry, listed with their most common genes and DNA. The V and J calls, along with clone size, are taken from TCRdb and not from the paper's own processing. The sample includes around 510,000 distinct CDR3 sequences, with roughly a fifth observed a single time. The ten biggest clones cover about 8.2% of the sample.

The germline V gene yields SQVTM for CDR1 and ANQGSEA for CDR2. Its CDR3 holds 12 amino acids, cysteine through phenylalanine. Of all the DNA, just the CDR3 is kept, 36 bases in frame from base 1. Relative to germline, V is 4 bases shorter and J is 1 base shorter, with 7 bases between their ends. This specimen comes from a study of T-cell memory formation after mild COVID-19 (dated by TCRdb to 2020 to 2023). Study-wide context: TCR sequence clusters from the two donors were found to be largely donor specific. In a couple of donors, T-cell clones that expanded and contracted after mild COVID-19 were followed by sequencing TCRalpha and TCRbeta repertoires longitudinally. Two young, previously healthy adult volunteers made up the cohort, one male and one female. Overall results and qualifications from the work: Balanced CD4/CD8 phenotypes were observed for clones contracting from day 15 to 85, whereas a bias towards CD4+ was observed for a second wave of clones expanding from day 15 to 37. The detection of some responding clones in pre-infection memory suggests that pre-existing cross-reactive memory T cells joined the SARS-CoV-2 response. Only a couple of mild cases were covered by the study, and larger cohorts that include severe cases with pre-infection samples were considered necessary. SARS-CoV-2 specificity of the second-wave clones peaking on day 37 was not confirmed. Contracting CD4+ clones were located mainly in the CM and EM memory subsets, whereas CD8+ clones were found to be enriched in EMRA.

Ficoll-Paque density gradient centrifugation was used to isolate PBMCs. Sequenced: PBMCs or a T cell subset sorted from them (not recorded which). The receptor's source is an adult woman who had mild COVID-19 (a few samples of this study predate the infection). The sample titles of this study are shuffled in the database, so cell type and time point are left out; the donor was told from shared clones. This chain joins TRBV29-1 to TRBJ1-1; the D gene cannot be named for sure. The nucleotide sequence reads as follows: TGCAGCGTTGGGGCTCAGAACACTGAAGCTTTCTTT. This encodes CSVGAQNTEAFF. Beyond the CDR3, the reference TRBV29-1 and TRBJ1-1 genes provide the residues; the full variable domain reads: SAVISQKPSRDICQRGTSLTIQCQVDSQVTMMFWYRQQPGQSLTLIATANQGSEATYESGFVIDKFPISRPNLTFSTLTVSNMSPEDSSIYLCSVGAQNTEAFFGQGTRLTVV.